This entry lists 29 T cell receptor beta chains sequenced from one sample in a study of T cell clones after liver transplantation. Some clones are missing from TCRdb's copy, which holds only in-frame ones; the method was immunoSEQ multiplex PCR. The table lists some 110,000 clones, roughly 80% of them singletons. Sequencing used CD4+ T cells from blood, obtained before liver transplant. Receptors were obtained from a human donor who received a liver transplant.

The rearrangement uses TRBV5-4 and TRBJ1-4; no definite D call. V lost 4 bases to trimming and J lost 6 bases, with 10 bases between them. The CDR3 extends over 13 amino acids. The germline V gene has CDR1 SGHNT and CDR2 YYREEE (reference sequence). The CDR3 sequence is CASSSKLDEKLFF. The CDR3 DNA is TGTGCCAGCAGCAGTAAATTGGATGAAAAACTGTTTTTT.

The chain uses TRBV2 and TRBJ2-3; 7 bases fit TRBD1. CDR3 size: 14 residues. Germline loops: CDR1 SNHLY, CDR2 FYNNEI. J gave up 2 bases and V 4 bases, and 3 bases lay outside the gene matches. CDR3 DNA: TGTGCCAGCAGTGCGGGACAGAACACAGATACGCAGTATTTT. Residues: CASSAGQNTDTQYF. The full variable domain, with the rest looked up from reference TRBV2 and TRBJ2-3, is EPEVTQTPSHQVTQMGQEVILRCVPISNHLYFYWYRQILGQKVEFLVSFYNNEISEKSEIFDDQFSVERPDGSNFTLKIRSTKLEDSAMYFCASSAGQNTDTQYFGPGTRLTVL.

The chain uses TRBV7-3 and TRBJ2-5; 10 bases are shared with TRBD2. CDR1 and CDR2 from the germline V gene are SGHTA and FQGTGA. The CDR3 spans 15 residues. V gave up 5 bases and J gave up 5 bases; unmatched junction bases: 8. CDR3 region: CASSPDGLAEETQYF. CDR3 nucleotides: TGTGCCAGCAGCCCGGACGGACTAGCGGAGGAGACCCAGTACTTC. The full variable domain, rest sourced from reference TRBV7-3 and TRBJ2-5, is GAGVSQTPSNKVTEKGKYVELRCDPISGHTALYWYRQSLGQGPEFLIYFQGTGAADDSGLPNDRFFAVRPEGSVSTLKIQRTERGDSAVYLCASSPDGLAEETQYFGPGTRLLVL.

V usage is TRBV5-6 and J usage is TRBJ1-3; D not resolved. Germline V gene sequence: CDR1 SGHDT, CDR2 YYEEEE. The V and J ends lost 2 bases and 4 bases respectively, with 13 bases between them. The CDR3 has 15 residues. CDR3 loop: CASSFPVGLGNTIYF. As DNA, the CDR3 is TGTGCCAGCAGCTTTCCGGTGGGCCTAGGAAACACCATATATTTT.

The V and J genes are TRBV28 and TRBJ1-2; D possibly corresponds to TRBD1 (5 bases). CDR1 is MDHEN and CDR2 is SYDVKM in the germline V gene. This CDR3 has 13 residues. V was shortened by 6 bases and J by 1 base, with 9 bases between the two germline ends. The DNA for the CDR3 is TGTGCCAGCAGGCCGACAGTTAACTATGGCTACACCTTC. It codes for CASRPTVNYGYTF.

Comment on this clone: Here the CDR3 omits its conserved ending phenylalanine or tryptophan, so a read error is the likely source. This rearrangement joins TRBV7-2 to TRBJ2-7; the D is unclear. Between the trimmed V and J ends, which lost 1 base and 5 bases, there was a span of 18 bases. Germline-derived CDR1 and CDR2 are SGHTA and FQGNSA. This CDR3 is built from 16 residues. The DNA of the CDR3 is TGTGCCAGCAGCTTAGGAAAGATGTGGCAAAACCACGAGCAGTACCTC. This encodes CASSLGKMWQNHEQYL.

The gene calls are TRBV29-1 and TRBJ2-1; 12 bases agree with TRBD2. The length of the CDR3 is 13 residues. The J segment lost 9 bases and the V segment lost 6 bases, leaving 6 bases of the junction unmatched. Germline V CDR1 and CDR2: SQVTM, ANQGSEA. CDR3 nucleotides: TGCAGCGTCTGGACTAGCGGGGTGGGTGAGCAGTTCTTC. Its protein product is CSVWTSGVGEQFF.

The genes are TRBV2 and TRBJ2-1; D gene ambiguous. This CDR3 is 14 amino acids long. Germline-derived CDR1 and CDR2 are SNHLY and FYNNEI. V was cut by 0 bases and J by 9 bases, with 12 bases left in between. The CDR3 protein is CASSEALLAVEQFF. CDR3 nucleotides: TGTGCCAGCAGTGAAGCGCTTCTTGCGGTTGAGCAGTTCTTC.

The rearrangement joins TRBV5-1 to TRBJ2-1; D is possibly TRBD1 or TRBD2 (6 bases each). Germline V gene data show CDR1 as SGHRS and CDR2 as YFSETQ. This CDR3 is 13 amino acids long. The V end was cut by 4 bases, the J end by 9 bases, with 14 bases between. The CDR3 spells CASSVKQGGEQFF. The CDR3 nucleotides read TGCGCCAGCAGCGTAAAACAGGGAGGTGAGCAGTTCTTC.

This rearrangement joins TRBV27 to TRBJ1-5, with 9 bases lining up with TRBD1. The CDR3 covers 16 residues. CDR1 MNHEY and CDR2 SMNVEV come from the germline V gene (reference sequence). J was trimmed by 2 bases and V by 2 bases; bases with no gene match: 4. CDR3 DNA sequence: TGTGCCAGCAGTTTAACAGGGGGCATAGGCAATCAGCCCCAGCATTTT. Translation: CASSLTGGIGNQPQHF.

The table lists this clone with many counts. The V call is TRBV6-5, the J call TRBJ1-2, with D possibly TRBD1 on 5 matching bases. Trimming shortened V by 5 bases and J by 4 bases, and 8 bases separated the two germline ends. Germline-derived CDR1 and CDR2 are MNHEY and SVGAGI. The CDR3 is 12 residues long. CDR3 residues: CASSTDSYGYTF. CDR3 DNA sequence: TGTGCCAGCAGTACCGACAGCTATGGCTACACCTTC.

The V and J genes are TRBV23-1 and TRBJ2-7, with TRBD1 identical over 7 bases. TRBV23-1 is labeled an ORF, and its function is uncertain. The length of the CDR3 is 18 residues. The V and J ends lost 0 bases and 1 base, in that order; junction bases with no gene match: 12. The DNA for the CDR3 is TGCGCCAGCAGTCAATCGACAGGGTATCCCGTCCGGTCCTACGAGCAGTACTTC. As protein: CASSQSTGYPVRSYEQYF.

J is TRBJ1-4 and V is TRBV6-6; TRBD1 agrees at 9 bases. The CDR3 contains 14 residues. Trimming cost V 10 bases and J 8 bases; bases outside gene matches: 11. CDR1 MNHNY and CDR2 SVGAGI come from the germline V gene (reference sequence). The CDR3 DNA follows: TGTGCCACCCAGGACAGGGGTGGACAAGAAAAACTGTTTTTT. It codes for CATQDRGGQEKLFF.

The V and J genes are TRBV14 and TRBJ1-3; possibly TRBD1 for D (5 bases). From germline, CDR1 is SGHDN and CDR2 FVKESK. Trimming stripped 5 bases from V and 4 bases from J, with 12 bases between. The CDR3 has 14 amino acids. CDR3 in amino acids: CASSAQVFGNTIYF. DNA for the CDR3: TGTGCCAGCAGCGCACAGGTTTTCGGAAACACCATATATTTT.

The table lists this clone with a count of one. The rearrangement links TRBV28 to TRBJ2-1; the D gene is possibly TRBD2 (6 bases). CDR3 length: 15 amino acids. V was clipped by 5 bases and J by 0 bases, with 11 bases between them. Looked up from germline, CDR1 is MDHEN and CDR2 is SYDVKM. In DNA form, the CDR3 reads TGTGCCAGCAGTAAGGACGGGAGCTCCTACAATGAGCAGTTCTTC. It is translated as CASSKDGSSYNEQFF.

This chain uses TRBV4-1 with TRBJ2-7, with a possible D match to TRBD1 (6 bases). Trimming took off 4 bases at V and 0 bases at J, with 19 bases between the two ends. The CDR3 is 17 residues long. Germline V gene data show CDR1 as MGHRA and CDR2 as YSYEKL. Here the CDR3 reads CASSPLWGHRSSYEQYF. The CDR3 coding sequence is TGCGCCAGCAGCCCCCTCTGGGGGCACCGTTCCTCCTACGAGCAGTACTTC.

Only a few counts were recorded for this clone. The chain uses TRBV4-2 and TRBJ2-1; 8 bases are shared with TRBD2. CDR3 length equals 17 residues. Trimming took 1 base from V and 5 from J; bases not matched to a gene: 10. Germline loops: CDR1 LGHNA, CDR2 YNFKEQ. The CDR3, as DNA: TGTGCCAGCAGCCAAGTTTCAGCGGGAGCTGGCGACAATGAGCAGTTCTTC. It encodes CASSQVSAGAGDNEQFF.

In this sample, this clone turned up a few times. This rearrangement joins TRBV11-2 to TRBJ1-3; 7 bases map to TRBD1. Germline CDR1 reads SGHAT; CDR2 reads FQNNGV. The CDR3 has 15 residues. The V gene end was trimmed by 4 bases and the J gene end by 7 bases; junction bases not matched to a gene: 10. The CDR3 bases are TGTGCCAGCAGCTCAACTCGACAGGGTGGGAACACCATATATTTT. Protein product: CASSSTRQGGNTIYF.

V is TRBV5-1 and J is TRBJ2-4, with TRBD1 matching over 7 bases. This CDR3 contains 15 residues. Germline V lookup: CDR1 SGHRS, CDR2 YFSETQ. The J segment lost 3 bases and the V segment lost 4 bases, leaving 7 bases of the junction unmatched. The CDR3 nucleotides read TGCGCCAGCAGCCTTCCGTGGGACAGCAAAAACATTCAGTACTTC. It is translated as CASSLPWDSKNIQYF.

The chain employs TRBV29-1 and TRBJ1-1; D might be TRBD1 (5 bases). CDR1 is SQVTM, CDR2 ANQGSEA, per germline. Trimming stripped 4 bases from V and 2 bases from J, with 14 bases between. The CDR3 covers 14 residues. For the CDR3, the DNA is TGCAGCGTTGTAGGGGCCGTAACCAACACTGAAGCTTTCTTT. Its protein is CSVVGAVTNTEAFF.

The CDR3 nucleotides are TGTGCCAGCAGCTTAGGGGGACTAGCGCACCAAGAGACCCAGTACTTC. It translates to CASSLGGLAHQETQYF. The J gene is TRBJ2-5, the V gene TRBV7-2; 10 positions match TRBD2. Germline CDR1 is SGHTA and CDR2 is FQGNSA. This CDR3 contains 16 residues. The V and J ends lost 1 base and 0 bases, in that order; junction bases with no gene match: 2.

The chain uses TRBV19 and TRBJ1-5; D is uncertain. In germline, CDR1 is LNHDA, CDR2 SQIVND (reference sequence). The V gene lost 3 bases and the J gene lost 2 bases, with 11 bases spanning the gap. CDR3 length: 15 residues. The CDR3 spells CASSISESGNQPQHF. CDR3 sequence (DNA): TGTGCCAGTAGTATTAGTGAGTCTGGCAATCAGCCCCAGCATTTT. The whole variable domain, remainder taken from reference TRBV19 and TRBJ1-5, is DGGITQSPKYLFRKEGQNVTLSCEQNLNHDAMYWYRQDPGQGLRLIYYSQIVNDFQKGDIAEGYSVSREKKESFPLTVTSAQKNPTAFYLCASSISESGNQPQHFGDGTRLSIL.

The chain has TRBV30 and TRBJ2-7; the match to TRBD2 covers 7 bases. CDR1 GTSNPN and CDR2 SVGIG come from the germline V gene (reference sequence). This CDR3 is built from 14 residues. After removal of 3 bases from V and 5 bases from J, the junction contained 10 bases not matched to a gene. The CDR3 protein is CAWRWGGGGHEQYF. The CDR3 nucleotides read TGTGCCTGGAGGTGGGGGGGAGGCGGCCACGAGCAGTACTTC.

V is TRBV10-2 and J is TRBJ1-5; 11 nucleotides match TRBD1. The V and J ends lost 5 bases and 9 bases, in that order; junction bases with no gene match: 12. The CDR3 sequence is 16 residues long. Germline V lookup: CDR1 WSHSY, CDR2 SAAADI. CDR3 coding DNA: TGCGCCAGCAGTCACCGGGACAGGGGGTCGCTGAGGCCCCAGCATTTT. Protein product: CASSHRDRGSLRPQHF.

V gene TRBV2 combines with J gene TRBJ1-5; perhaps TRBD1 as D (6 bases). Deletions cut 6 bases from V and 0 bases from J, with 9 bases between. CDR3 length: 14 residues. Germline V gene data show CDR1 as SNHLY and CDR2 as FYNNEI. The CDR3 reads CASRDRNSNQPQHF. DNA of the CDR3: TGTGCCAGCAGGGACAGAAATAGCAATCAGCCCCAGCATTTT.

V is TRBV27 and J is TRBJ2-7, with D perhaps matching TRBD1 (6 bases). Trimming pared 2 bases from V and 4 bases from J, leaving 9 bases between. The CDR3 totals 13 residues. Germline lookup yields CDR1 MNHEY and CDR2 SMNVEV (reference sequence). As DNA, the CDR3 is TGTGCCAGCAGTTTACTACAGGGATACGAGCAGTACTTC. Protein sequence: CASSLLQGYEQYF.

This rearrangement joins TRBV5-6 to TRBJ1-2, with a weak D call TRBD1 (5 bases). The V and J ends lost 0 bases and 4 bases respectively, with 13 bases between them. The CDR3 covers 15 residues. CDR1 is SGHDT and CDR2 is YYEEEE in the germline V gene. CDR3 DNA: TGTGCCAGCAGCTTGGGAGCCAGGGTGTCCTATGGCTACACCTTC. It is translated as CASSLGARVSYGYTF.

This sequence joins TRBV6-5 and TRBJ2-7, with unresolved D. The germline V and J ends were trimmed by 0 bases and 3 bases, with 9 bases remaining between them. The CDR3 is made up of 14 amino acids. Germline CDR1 reads MNHEY; CDR2 reads SVGAGI. The CDR3 sequence: CASSYSRGGYEQYF. The CDR3 region has the DNA TGTGCCAGCAGTTACTCGCGTGGTGGCTACGAGCAGTACTTC.

The chain employs TRBV27 and TRBJ1-4; a possible D gene is TRBD1 (5 bases). Trimming stripped 2 bases from V and 1 base from J, with 11 bases between. The CDR3 runs 16 residues. Looked up from germline, CDR1 is MNHEY and CDR2 is SMNVEV (reference sequence). The CDR3 region is CASSLARDGTNEKLFF. In DNA, the CDR3 is TGTGCCAGCAGTTTAGCTCGGGACGGAACTAATGAAAAACTGTTTTTT.